These 18 T cell receptor beta chains were sequenced from one sample in a study of OX40 agonist ivuxolimab in advanced cancers. The protocol was immunoSEQ multiplex PCR, while the TCRdb copy is restricted to in-frame clones and leaves out a portion. Among under 15,000 clones listed, less than 90% were seen once. Sequenced here: CD4+ or CD8+ T cells sorted from blood, sampled in a trial of the OX40 agonist ivuxolimab. Receptors were obtained from an adult with an advanced solid tumor such as melanoma, head and neck, liver or kidney cancer.

This CDR3 reads CASSSAGYPETQYF. CDR3 bases: TGCGCCAGCAGCTCGGCAGGGTACCCAGAGACCCAGTACTTC. V and J are TRBV5-1 and TRBJ2-5; D is possibly TRBD1 (5 bases). CDR1 is SGHRS and CDR2 is YFSETQ in the germline V gene. Trimming removed 3 bases from V and 4 bases from J, with 13 bases in between. This CDR3 is 14 amino acids long. Full variable domain (rest looked up from reference TRBV5-1 and TRBJ2-5): KAGVTQTPRYLIKTRGQQVTLSCSPISGHRSVSWYQQTPGQGLQFLFEYFSETQRNKGNFPGRFSGRQFSNSRSEMNVSTLELGDSALYLCASSSAGYPETQYFGPGTRLLVL.

This chain connects TRBV27 to TRBJ2-3; D unclear. This CDR3 is 13 amino acids long. Trimming removed 3 bases at V and 1 base at J, with 5 bases between. Per germline, CDR1 MNHEY and CDR2 SMNVEV (reference sequence). CDR3 residues: CASSFLGTDTQYF. In DNA, the CDR3 is TGTGCCAGCAGTTTCCTGGGCACAGATACGCAGTATTTT.

The chain uses TRBV7-3 and TRBJ1-1, with a weak D call TRBD1 (5 bases). The germline gives CDR1 SGHTA, CDR2 FQGTGA. This CDR3 spans 13 amino acids. V was trimmed by 4 bases and J by 1 base, leaving 7 bases between them. DNA of the CDR3: TGTGCCAGCAGCTACGGGGGGAACACTGAAGCTTTCTTT. It is translated as CASSYGGNTEAFF.

V is TRBV10-3 and J is TRBJ1-1, with 8 bases fitting TRBD1. Per the germline V gene, CDR1 is ENHRY and CDR2 is SYGVKD. The CDR3 has 12 amino acids. J gave up 7 bases and V 6 bases, and 4 bases lay outside the gene matches. The CDR3 spells CAIRGQGFEAFF. The CDR3 bases are TGTGCCATCAGAGGACAGGGTTTTGAAGCTTTCTTT.

The chain has TRBV5-8 and TRBJ1-2, with D tentatively TRBD1 (5 bases). This CDR3 spans 17 amino acids. The ends were cut back, 1 base at V and 0 bases at J, with 16 bases in the middle. Germline lookup yields CDR1 SGHTS and CDR2 YDEGEE. The CDR3 region has the DNA TGTGCCAGCAGCTTGAACAGGTTTTTTGCCTCTAACTATGGCTACACCTTC. Protein product: CASSLNRFFASNYGYTF.

The chain has TRBV7-8 and TRBJ2-1; 7 positions agree with TRBD2. This CDR3 has 14 amino acids. With 4 bases clipped from V and 9 bases from J, the junction kept 9 bases outside the gene matches. Germline V gene sequence: CDR1 SGHVS, CDR2 FQNEAQ. The chain's CDR3 is CASSSRLGGTEQFF. DNA for the CDR3: TGTGCCAGCAGCTCCCGGTTGGGGGGGACTGAGCAGTTCTTC.

The V and J genes are TRBV6-1 and TRBJ2-1; 10 nucleotides align to TRBD2. Germline CDR1 is MNHNS and CDR2 is SASEGT. The CDR3 loop spans 16 amino acids. Trimming at V came to 4 bases and at J to 2 bases, leaving 5 bases not matched to a gene. DNA for the CDR3: TGTGCCAGCAGTGGTCTAGCGGGAGCAACCTACAATGAGCAGTTCTTC. Its translation is CASSGLAGATYNEQFF.

The gene calls are TRBV10-3 and TRBJ2-5; 7 positions agree with TRBD1. CDR3 size: 14 residues. CDR1 and CDR2 from the germline V gene are ENHRY and SYGVKD. V was clipped by 2 bases and J by 2 bases; unmatched bases: 2. The CDR3 is CAISETGVQETQYF. CDR3 coding DNA: TGTGCCATCAGTGAGACAGGGGTACAAGAGACCCAGTACTTC.

The genes are TRBV4-3 and TRBJ1-5, with D unclear. The germline gives CDR1 LGHNA, CDR2 YSLEER. V was trimmed by 4 bases and J by 2 bases, leaving 12 bases between them. The CDR3 totals 15 residues. The CDR3 spells CASSLDTRRNQPQHF. The CDR3 DNA reads as TGCGCCAGCAGCCTCGACACCCGACGCAATCAGCCCCAGCATTTT.

The genes are TRBV18 and TRBJ2-7, with a weak D call TRBD1 (7 bases). The ends were cut back, 3 bases at V and 0 bases at J, with 30 bases in the middle. The CDR3 is 21 residues long. CDR1 KGHSH and CDR2 LQKENI come from the germline V gene. The CDR3 DNA follows: TGTGCCAGCTCACCGCTGGACAGGCCCCAACTCTCTAGCGCTCTCTCCTACGAGCAGTACTTC. Encoded protein: CASSPLDRPQLSSALSYEQYF. Using reference TRBV18 and TRBJ2-7 for the parts outside the CDR3, the full variable domain is NAGVMQNPRHLVRRRGQEARLRCSPMKGHSHVYWYRQLPEEGLKFMVYLQKENIIDESGMPKERFSAEFPKEGPSILRIQQVVRGDSAAYFCASSPLDRPQLSSALSYEQYFGPGTRLTVT.

J is TRBJ1-1 and V is TRBV7-3; unclear D gene. CDR1 is SGHTA and CDR2 is FQGTGA in the germline V gene. V lost 6 bases to trimming and J lost 4 bases, with 21 bases between them. The CDR3 extends over 16 amino acids. The CDR3 DNA sequence: TGTGCCAGCAGTGAAATTGGGGTCGCCGGGTTCACTGAAGCTTTCTTT. Translated: CASSEIGVAGFTEAFF.

V is TRBV11-2 and J is TRBJ1-3, with D unresolved. The CDR3 length is 13 residues. Germline V gene data show CDR1 as SGHAT and CDR2 as FQNNGV. V gave up 5 bases and J gave up 4 bases, with 9 bases separating them. Here the CDR3 reads CASSRPVGNTIYF. The CDR3 DNA is TGTGCCAGCAGCAGACCAGTCGGAAACACCATATATTTT.

J is TRBJ2-1 and V is TRBV27; TRBD1 is a possible D gene (6 bases). V lost 9 bases, J lost 7 bases, and 34 bases lay in between. The CDR3 totals 19 residues. The germline V gene has CDR1 MNHEY and CDR2 SMNVEV (reference sequence). CDR3 DNA sequence: TGTGCCAGACGATCGAACCCACAGGGCTCATATCCCCTTGATAATGAGCAGTTCTTC. This translates into CARRSNPQGSYPLDNEQFF.

This chain connects TRBV6-1 to TRBJ2-7; TRBD1 matches at 8 bases. In germline, CDR1 is MNHNS, CDR2 SASEGT. This CDR3 has 14 amino acids. Trimming removed 4 bases from V and 4 bases from J; junction bases left unmatched: 6. The CDR3 region has the DNA TGTGCCAGCAGTGTGGCAGGGGGCGTTTACGAGCAGTACTTC. Its protein is CASSVAGGVYEQYF.

J is TRBJ2-7 and V is TRBV7-9, with TRBD1 matching 11 bases. The V gene's germline CDR1 is SEHNR and CDR2 FQNEAQ (reference sequence). This CDR3 is 15 amino acids long. Germline trimming cut 5 bases from V and 5 bases from J; bases unmatched to any gene: 8. CDR3 coding DNA: TGTGCCAGCAGCCAGCTGGACAGGGGGCTTGACGAGCAGTACTTC. This translates into CASSQLDRGLDEQYF. Full variable domain (rest looked up from reference TRBV7-9 and TRBJ2-7): DTGVSQNPRHKITKRGQNVTFRCDPISEHNRLYWYRQTLGQGPEFLTYFQNEAQLEKSRLLSDRFSAERPKGSFSTLEIQRTEQGDSAMYLCASSQLDRGLDEQYFGPGTRLTVT.

This clone was detected only a few times. The chain couples TRBV6-1 to TRBJ2-3; D not resolved. Germline CDR1 MNHNS, CDR2 SASEGT. The CDR3 runs 15 residues. V dropped 7 bases and J dropped 1 base, with 15 bases sitting between them. The CDR3 loop is CASNGPPEGTDTQYF. Written as DNA, the CDR3 is TGTGCCAGCAATGGACCGCCCGAGGGCACAGATACGCAGTATTTT.

This clone has only a few counts. This sequence joins TRBV30 and TRBJ2-2, with 7 bases matching TRBD1. Germline trimming cut 4 bases from V and 6 bases from J; bases unmatched to any gene: 2. CDR3 size: 12 residues. Germline CDR1 is GTSNPN and CDR2 is SVGIG (reference sequence). The CDR3 spells CAWTQGSGELFF. CDR3 DNA sequence: TGTGCCTGGACACAGGGGTCCGGGGAGCTGTTTTTT. The whole variable domain, filled in from reference TRBV30 and TRBJ2-2, reads SQTIHQWPATLVQPVGSPLSLECTVEGTSNPNLYWYRQAAGRGLQLLFYSVGIGQISSEVPQNLSASRPQDRQFILSSKKLLLSDSGFYLCAWTQGSGELFFGEGSRLTVL.

The V call is TRBV7-6, the J call TRBJ1-2; D is undetermined. The CDR3 length is 16 residues. Trimming shortened V by 5 bases and J by 4 bases, and 20 bases separated the two germline ends. In germline, CDR1 is SGHVS, CDR2 FNYEAQ. CDR3 amino acids: CASSMNHESKTYGYTF. CDR3 coding DNA: TGTGCCAGCAGCATGAATCATGAATCTAAGACCTATGGCTACACCTTC.